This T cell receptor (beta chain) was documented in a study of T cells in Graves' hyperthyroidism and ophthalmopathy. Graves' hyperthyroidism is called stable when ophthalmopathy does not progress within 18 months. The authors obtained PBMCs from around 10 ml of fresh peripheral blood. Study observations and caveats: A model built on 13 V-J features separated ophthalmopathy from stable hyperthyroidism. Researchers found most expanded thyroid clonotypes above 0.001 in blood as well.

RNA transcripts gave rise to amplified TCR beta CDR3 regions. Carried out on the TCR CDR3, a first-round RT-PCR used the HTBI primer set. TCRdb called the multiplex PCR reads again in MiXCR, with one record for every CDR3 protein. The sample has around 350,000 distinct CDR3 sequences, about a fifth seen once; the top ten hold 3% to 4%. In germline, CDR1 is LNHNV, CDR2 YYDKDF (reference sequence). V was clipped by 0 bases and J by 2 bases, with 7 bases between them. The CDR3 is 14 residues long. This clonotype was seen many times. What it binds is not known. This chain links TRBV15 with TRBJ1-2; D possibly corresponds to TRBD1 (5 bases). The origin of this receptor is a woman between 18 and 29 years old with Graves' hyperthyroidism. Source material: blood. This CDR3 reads CATSRDRVNYGYTF. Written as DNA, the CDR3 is TGTGCCACCAGCAGAGACAGGGTAAACTATGGCTACACCTTC.